The T cell receptor (beta chain) under discussion was sequenced for a study of CD4 T cells in relation to SARS-CoV-2 and coronaviruses. The overall study: No peptide or an HIV-1 Nef peptide pool served as negative control. Shared crossreactive spike epitopes were mapped to their HLA restriction.

Before the COVID-19 pandemic, during about 2011-2019, CD4+ T cells were taken from unexposed donors. After roughly 9 days of culture, CD4+ T cells were isolated. On days 3 and 7, cultures got half fresh IL-2 medium. Concerning this clone itself: Its target is not known.

Sequencing was performed with immunoSEQ multiplex PCR; in TCRdb, only in-frame clones are kept and a portion is missing. Of 23,000 or so clones in the sample, 70% to 80% were seen once. Germline values: CDR1 SGHTA, CDR2 FQGNSA. Trimming pared 5 bases from V and 0 bases from J, leaving 17 bases between. This CDR3 comprises 17 residues. This chain joins TRBV7-2 and TRBJ2-4; D is possibly TRBD1 (6 bases). Source material: CD4+ T cells from PBMCs, cultured in vitro. This receptor was taken from a human donor in good health. The CDR3 DNA follows: TGTGCCAGCAGCCCTGCCCCGGGACATCTAGCCAAAAACATTCAGTACTTC. It translates to CASSPAPGHLAKNIQYF.